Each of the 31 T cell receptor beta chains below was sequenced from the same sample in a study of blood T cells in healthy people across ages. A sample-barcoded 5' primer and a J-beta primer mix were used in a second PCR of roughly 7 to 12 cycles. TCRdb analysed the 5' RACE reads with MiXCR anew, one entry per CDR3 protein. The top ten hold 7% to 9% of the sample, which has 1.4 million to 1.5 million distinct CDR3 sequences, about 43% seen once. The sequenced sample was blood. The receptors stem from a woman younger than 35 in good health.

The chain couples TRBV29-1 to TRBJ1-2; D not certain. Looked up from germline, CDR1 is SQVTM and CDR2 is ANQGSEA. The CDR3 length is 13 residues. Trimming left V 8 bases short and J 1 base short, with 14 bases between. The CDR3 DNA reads TGCAGCTCTAACCCGGATGTTAACTATGGCTACACCTTC. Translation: CSSNPDVNYGYTF. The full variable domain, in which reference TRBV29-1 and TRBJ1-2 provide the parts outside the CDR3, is SAVISQKPSRDICQRGTSLTIQCQVDSQVTMMFWYRQQPGQSLTLIATANQGSEATYESGFVIDKFPISRPNLTFSTLTVSNMSPEDSSIYLCSSNPDVNYGYTFGSGTRLTVV.

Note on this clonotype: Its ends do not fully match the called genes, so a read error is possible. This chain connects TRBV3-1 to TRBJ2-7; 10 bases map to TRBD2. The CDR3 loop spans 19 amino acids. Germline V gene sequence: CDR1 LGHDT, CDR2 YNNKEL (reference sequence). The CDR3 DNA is TGTGCCAGCAGCCAATCGTACCTGGCCATAGCGGGAGGAATCTACGTGCAGTACTTC. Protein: CASSQSYLAIAGGIYVQYF.

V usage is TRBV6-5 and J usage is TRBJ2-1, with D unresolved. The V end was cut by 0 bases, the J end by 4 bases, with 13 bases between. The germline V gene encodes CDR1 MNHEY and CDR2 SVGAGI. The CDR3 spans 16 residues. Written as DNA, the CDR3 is TGTGCCAGCAGTTACTCGTCGGTAGCCGAGTACAATGAGCAGTTCTTC. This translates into CASSYSSVAEYNEQFF.

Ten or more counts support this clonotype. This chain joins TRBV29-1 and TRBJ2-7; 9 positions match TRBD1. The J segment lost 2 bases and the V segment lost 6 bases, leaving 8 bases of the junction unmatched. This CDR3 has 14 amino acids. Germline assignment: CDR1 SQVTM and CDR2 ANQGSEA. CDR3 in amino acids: CSVQLGQGTYEQYF. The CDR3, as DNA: TGCAGCGTGCAACTGGGACAGGGAACCTACGAGCAGTACTTC.

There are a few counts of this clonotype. CDR3 sequence (DNA): TGTGCCAGCAGTTTTAGGGGACAGGGGGTGGCCAATAGCAATCAGCCCCAGCATTTT. It encodes CASSFRGQGVANSNQPQHF. The chain couples TRBV27 to TRBJ1-5; 11 bases are a match to TRBD1. This CDR3 has 19 residues. CDR1 and CDR2 (germline): MNHEY, SMNVEV (reference sequence). V shed 3 bases, J shed 0 bases, and the junction held 10 bases outside the gene matches.

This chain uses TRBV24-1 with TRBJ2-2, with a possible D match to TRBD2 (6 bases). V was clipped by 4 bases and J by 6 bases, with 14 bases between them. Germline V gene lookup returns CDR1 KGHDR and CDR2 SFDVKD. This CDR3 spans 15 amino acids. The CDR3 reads CATSEPNPGAGELFF. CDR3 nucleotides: TGTGCCACCAGTGAACCAAACCCGGGGGCCGGGGAGCTGTTTTTT.

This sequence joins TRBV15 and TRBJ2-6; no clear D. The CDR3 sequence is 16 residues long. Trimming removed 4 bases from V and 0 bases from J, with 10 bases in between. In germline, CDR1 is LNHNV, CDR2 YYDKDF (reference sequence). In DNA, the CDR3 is TGTGCCACCAGCAACGATCCAGGCTCTGGGGCCAACGTCCTGACTTTC. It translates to CATSNDPGSGANVLTF.

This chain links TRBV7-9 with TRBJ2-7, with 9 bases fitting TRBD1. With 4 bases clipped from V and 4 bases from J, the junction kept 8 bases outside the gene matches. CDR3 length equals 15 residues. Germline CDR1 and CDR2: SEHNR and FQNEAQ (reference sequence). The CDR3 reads CASSSGQGTTYEQYF. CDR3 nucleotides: TGTGCCAGCAGCTCGGGACAGGGAACGACATACGAGCAGTACTTC. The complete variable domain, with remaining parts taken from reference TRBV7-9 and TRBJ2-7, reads DTGVSQNPRHKITKRGQNVTFRCDPISEHNRLYWYRQTLGQGPEFLTYFQNEAQLEKSRLLSDRFSAERPKGSFSTLEIQRTEQGDSAMYLCASSSGQGTTYEQYFGPGTRLTVT.

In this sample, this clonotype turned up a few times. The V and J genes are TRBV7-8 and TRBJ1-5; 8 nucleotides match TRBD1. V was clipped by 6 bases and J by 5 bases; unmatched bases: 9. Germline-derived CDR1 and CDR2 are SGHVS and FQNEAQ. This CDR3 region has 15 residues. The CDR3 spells CASSSQGALYQPQHF. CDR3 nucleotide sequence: TGTGCCAGCAGTTCTCAGGGGGCTTTGTATCAGCCCCAGCATTTT.

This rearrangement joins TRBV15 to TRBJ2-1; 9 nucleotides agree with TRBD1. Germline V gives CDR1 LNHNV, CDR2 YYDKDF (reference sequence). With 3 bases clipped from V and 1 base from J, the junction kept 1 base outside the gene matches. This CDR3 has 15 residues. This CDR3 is CATSRGQGSYNEQFF. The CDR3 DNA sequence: TGTGCCACCAGCAGGGGACAGGGTTCCTACAATGAGCAGTTCTTC. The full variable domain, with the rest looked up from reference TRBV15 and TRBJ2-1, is DAMVIQNPRYQVTQFGKPVTLSCSQTLNHNVMYWYQQKSSQAPKLLFHYYDKDFNNEADTPDNFQSRRPNTSFCFLDIRSPGLGDTAMYLCATSRGQGSYNEQFFGPGTRLTVL.

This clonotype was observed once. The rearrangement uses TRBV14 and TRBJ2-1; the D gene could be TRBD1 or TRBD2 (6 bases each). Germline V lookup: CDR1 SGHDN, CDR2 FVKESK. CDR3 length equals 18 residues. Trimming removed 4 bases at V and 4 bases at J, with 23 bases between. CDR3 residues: CASSPLEGFGGPYNEQFF. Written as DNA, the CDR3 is TGTGCCAGCAGCCCGCTCGAGGGTTTTGGGGGGCCGTACAATGAGCAGTTCTTC.

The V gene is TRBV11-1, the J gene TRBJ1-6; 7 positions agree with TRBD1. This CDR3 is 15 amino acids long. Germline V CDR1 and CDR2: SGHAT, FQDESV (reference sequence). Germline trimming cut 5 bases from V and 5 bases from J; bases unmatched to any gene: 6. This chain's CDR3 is CASSPTGTDNSPLHF. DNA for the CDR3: TGTGCCAGCAGCCCGACCGGGACAGATAATTCACCCCTCCACTTT.

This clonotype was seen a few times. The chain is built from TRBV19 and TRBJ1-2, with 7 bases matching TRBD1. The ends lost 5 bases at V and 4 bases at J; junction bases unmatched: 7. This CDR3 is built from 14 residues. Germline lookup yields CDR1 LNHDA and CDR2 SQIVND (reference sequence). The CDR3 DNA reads TGTGCCAGTAGTTTCTCGGGACAGCCCTATGGCTACACCTTC. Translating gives CASSFSGQPYGYTF.

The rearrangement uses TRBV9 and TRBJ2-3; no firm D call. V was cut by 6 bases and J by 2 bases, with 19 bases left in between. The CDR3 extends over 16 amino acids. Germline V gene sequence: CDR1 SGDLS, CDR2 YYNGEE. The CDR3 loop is CASTVGGGLYTDTQYF. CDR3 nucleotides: TGTGCCAGCACGGTTGGTGGTGGGCTCTACACAGATACGCAGTATTTT.

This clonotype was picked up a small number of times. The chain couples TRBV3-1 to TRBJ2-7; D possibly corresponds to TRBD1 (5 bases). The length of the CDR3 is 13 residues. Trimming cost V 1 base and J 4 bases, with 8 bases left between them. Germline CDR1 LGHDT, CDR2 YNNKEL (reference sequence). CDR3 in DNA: TGTGCCAGCAGCCAAGCAAGGGGATACGAGCAGTACTTC. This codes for CASSQARGYEQYF.

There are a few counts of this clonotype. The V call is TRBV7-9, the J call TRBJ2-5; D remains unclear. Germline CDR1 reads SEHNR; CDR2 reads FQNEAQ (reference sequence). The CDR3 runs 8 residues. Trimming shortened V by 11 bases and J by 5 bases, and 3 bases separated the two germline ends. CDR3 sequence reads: CAVETQYF. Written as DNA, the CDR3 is TGTGCCGTTGAGACCCAGTACTTC. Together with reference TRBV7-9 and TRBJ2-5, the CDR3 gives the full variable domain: DTGVSQNPRHKITKRGQNVTFRCDPISEHNRLYWYRQTLGQGPEFLTYFQNEAQLEKSRLLSDRFSAERPKGSFSTLEIQRTEQGDSAMYLCAVETQYFGPGTRLLVL.

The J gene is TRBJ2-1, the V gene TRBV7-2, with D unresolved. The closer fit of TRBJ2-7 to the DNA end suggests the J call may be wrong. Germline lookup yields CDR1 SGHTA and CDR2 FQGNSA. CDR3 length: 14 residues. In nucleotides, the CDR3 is TGTGCCAGCAGCTTAGCGATTGTCTACAATGAGCAGTACTTC. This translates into CASSLAIVYNEQYF.

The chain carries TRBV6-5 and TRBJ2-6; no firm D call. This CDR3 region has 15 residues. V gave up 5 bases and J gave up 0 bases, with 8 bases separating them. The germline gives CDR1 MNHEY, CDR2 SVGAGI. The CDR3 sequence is CASSGQISGANVLTF. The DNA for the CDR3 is TGTGCCAGCAGTGGCCAGATCTCTGGGGCCAACGTCCTGACTTTC.

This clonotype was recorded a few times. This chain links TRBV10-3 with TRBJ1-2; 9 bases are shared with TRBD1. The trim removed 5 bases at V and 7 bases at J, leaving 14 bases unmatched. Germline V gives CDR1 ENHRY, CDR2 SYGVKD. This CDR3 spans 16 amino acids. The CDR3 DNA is TGTGCCATCAGTTCAGGGACAGGGCCACGCTATGGTGGCTACACCTTC. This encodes CAISSGTGPRYGGYTF.

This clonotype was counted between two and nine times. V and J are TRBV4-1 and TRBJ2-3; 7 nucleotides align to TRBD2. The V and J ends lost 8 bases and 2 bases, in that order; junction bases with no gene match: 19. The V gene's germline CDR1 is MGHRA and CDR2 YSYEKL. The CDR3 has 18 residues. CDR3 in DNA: TGCGCCAGCCACGCAGCGGGTGAAGCGGGGTCTCCCACAGATACGCAGTATTTT. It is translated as CASHAAGEAGSPTDTQYF.

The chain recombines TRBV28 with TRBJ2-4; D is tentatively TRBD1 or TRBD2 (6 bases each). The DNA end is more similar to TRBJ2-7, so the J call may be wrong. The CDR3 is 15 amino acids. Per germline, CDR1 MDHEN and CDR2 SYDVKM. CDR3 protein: CASSPRGHLLGEQYF. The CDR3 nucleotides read TGTGCCAGCAGCCCCCGGGGGCACTTATTGGGCGAGCAGTACTTC.

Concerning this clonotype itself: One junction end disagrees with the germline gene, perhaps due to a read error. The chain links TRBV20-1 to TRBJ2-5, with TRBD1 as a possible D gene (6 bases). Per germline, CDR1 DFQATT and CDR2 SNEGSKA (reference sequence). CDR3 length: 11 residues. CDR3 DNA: TGCAGTGCTACGGCAGGGGAGACCCATTACTTC. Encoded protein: CSATAGETHYF.

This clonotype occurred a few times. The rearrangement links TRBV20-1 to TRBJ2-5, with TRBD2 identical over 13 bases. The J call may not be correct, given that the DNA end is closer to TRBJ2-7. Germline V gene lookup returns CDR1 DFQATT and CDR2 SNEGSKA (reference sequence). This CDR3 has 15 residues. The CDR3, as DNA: TGCAGTGCGCCGGGACTAGCGGGACCTTCCTACGAGCAGTACTTC. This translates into CSAPGLAGPSYEQYF.

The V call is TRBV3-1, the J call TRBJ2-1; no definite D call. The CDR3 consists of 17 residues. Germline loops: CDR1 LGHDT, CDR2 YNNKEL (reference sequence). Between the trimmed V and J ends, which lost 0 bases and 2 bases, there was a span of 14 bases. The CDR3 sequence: CASSQDLVTSPYNEQFF. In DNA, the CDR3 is TGTGCCAGCAGCCAAGATCTCGTCACGTCCCCCTACAATGAGCAGTTCTTC.

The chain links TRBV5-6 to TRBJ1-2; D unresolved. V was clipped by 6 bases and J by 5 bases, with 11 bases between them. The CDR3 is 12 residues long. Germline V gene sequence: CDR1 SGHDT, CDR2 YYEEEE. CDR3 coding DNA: TGTGCCAGCACCGCCACGGGGTATGGCTACACCTTC. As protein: CASTATGYGYTF.

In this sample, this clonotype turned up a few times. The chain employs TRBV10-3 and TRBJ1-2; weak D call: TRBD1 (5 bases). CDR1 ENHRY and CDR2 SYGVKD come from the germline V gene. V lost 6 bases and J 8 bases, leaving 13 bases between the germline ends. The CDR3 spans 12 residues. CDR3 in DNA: TGTGCCATCAGCCTGGACACAAGAGGCTACACCTTC. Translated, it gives CAISLDTRGYTF.

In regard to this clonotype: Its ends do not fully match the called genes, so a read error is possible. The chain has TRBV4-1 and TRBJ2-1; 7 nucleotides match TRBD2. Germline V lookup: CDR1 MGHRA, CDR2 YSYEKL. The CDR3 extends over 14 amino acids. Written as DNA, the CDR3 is TGCGCCGGCAGCCAATCTAGCGGCTACAATGAGCAGTTCTTC. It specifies CAGSQSSGYNEQFF.

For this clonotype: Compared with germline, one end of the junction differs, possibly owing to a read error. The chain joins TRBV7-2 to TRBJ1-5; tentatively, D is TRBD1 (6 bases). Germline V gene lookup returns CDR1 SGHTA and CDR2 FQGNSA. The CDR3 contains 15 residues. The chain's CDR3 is CASSLRDGGNQPRHF. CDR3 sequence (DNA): TGTGCCAGCAGCTTGAGGGATGGGGGCAATCAGCCCCGGCATTTT.

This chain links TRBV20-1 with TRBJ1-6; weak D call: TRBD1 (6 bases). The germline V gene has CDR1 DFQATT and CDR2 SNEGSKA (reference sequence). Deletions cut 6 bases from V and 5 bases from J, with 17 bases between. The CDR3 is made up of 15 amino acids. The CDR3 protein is CSAPTGPLDNSPLHF. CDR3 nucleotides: TGCAGTGCGCCAACAGGGCCTTTGGATAATTCACCCCTCCACTTT.

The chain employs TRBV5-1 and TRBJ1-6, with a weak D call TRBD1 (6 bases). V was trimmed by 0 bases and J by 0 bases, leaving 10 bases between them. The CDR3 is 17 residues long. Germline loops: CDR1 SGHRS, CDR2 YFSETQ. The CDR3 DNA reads TGCGCCAGCAGCTTGGGGGGACACAGCTCCTATAATTCACCCCTCCACTTT. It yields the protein CASSLGGHSSYNSPLHF.

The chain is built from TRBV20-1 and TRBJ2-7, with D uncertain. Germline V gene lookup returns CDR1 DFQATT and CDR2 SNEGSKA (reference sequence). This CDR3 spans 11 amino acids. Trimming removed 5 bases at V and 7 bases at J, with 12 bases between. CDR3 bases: TGCAGTGCTCTCTTTGTCGATGAGCAGTACTTC. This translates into CSALFVDEQYF.